This T cell receptor beta chain was profiled in a study of B cell selection in AIRE deficiency. The regulatory T cell sort gate was CD4+CD25hiCD127low/negative. Germline assignment: CDR1 MDHEN and CDR2 SYDVKM. The CDR3 loop spans 16 amino acids. The V and J ends lost 4 bases and 8 bases, in that order; junction bases with no gene match: 13. Data came from immunoSEQ multiplex PCR; TCRdb stores just in-frame clones and leaves some out. The sample consists of about 21,000 clones, 94% of them appearing once. This TCR came from a human donor with AIRE deficiency. J is TRBJ2-7 and V is TRBV28, with TRBD2 matching 11 bases. The sample consisted of Tregs sorted from PBMCs. CDR3 residues: CASSSPGTSGEGKQYF. The CDR3 bases are TGTGCCAGCAGTTCACCCGGGACTAGCGGCGAGGGCAAGCAGTACTTC.